This TCR beta chain stems from a study of somatic mutations in cytotoxic T cells in rheumatoid arthritis. Generated by immunoSEQ multiplex PCR, the TCRdb table keeps only in-frame clones and is missing some. The sample consists of about 7,400 clones, roughly nine tenths of them appearing once. The CDR3 runs 11 residues. CDR1 SGHAT and CDR2 FQNNGV come from the germline V gene. Trimming removed 5 bases from V and 6 bases from J, with 7 bases in between. What was sequenced was CD8+ T cells sorted from blood. The sequence came from a woman aged 70 to 79 with rheumatoid arthritis. The rearrangement joins TRBV11-2 to TRBJ1-1; D perhaps matches TRBD1 (5 bases). The chain's CDR3 is CASSQGSEAFF. DNA of the CDR3: TGTGCCAGCAGCCAGGGATCTGAAGCTTTCTTT.